The rows below give T cell receptor beta chains drawn from one sample of a study of shared clonotypes between healthy human individuals. TCRdb's copy holds only in-frame clones and misses some; the assay was immunoSEQ multiplex PCR. The sample contains about 560,000 clones, roughly 79% of which appear only once. The source material was PBMCs. Receptor source: a woman aged 35 to 49 in good health. Some clones in this sample may be carry-over from other donors' samples. Each CDR3 is given with its conserved first and last residue. The D gene is left open where the match is weak. Size values are once, few and many counts, or a class for expanded clones, and some rows have none.

TRBJ1-5,TRBV28,-,-,CASRRGGNQPQHF,TGTGCCAGCAGGAGGGGGGGCAATCAGCCCCAGCATTTT
TRBJ2-1,TRBV12-5,-,TRBD2,CASAQNGLAANEQFF,TGTGCTAGTGCCCAAAATGGACTAGCTGCAAATGAGCAGTTCTTC
TRBJ2-7,TRBV30,-,-,CAWSVARRQVYYEQYF,TGTGCCTGGAGTGTAGCCCGAAGACAGGTTTACTACGAGCAGTACTTC
TRBJ2-4,TRBV27,many,TRBD2,CASSLEAGRFDIQYF,TGTGCCAGCAGTTTGGAAGCGGGAAGGTTTGACATTCAGTACTTC
TRBJ1-5,TRBV10-3,-,-,CAIGPASNQPQHF,TGTGCCATCGGGCCAGCGAGCAATCAGCCCCAGCATTTT
TRBJ1-3,TRBV15,-,-,CATSRDRGSSGNTIYF,TGTGCCACCAGCAGAGACCGGGGTAGCTCTGGAAACACCATATATTTT
TRBJ1-3,TRBV19,-,-,CASMTGFSGNTIYF,TGTGCCAGTATGACCGGGTTCTCTGGAAACACCATATATTTT
TRBJ1-1,TRBV6-1,few,-,CASRQGLRTNTEAFF,TGTGCCAGCAGGCAGGGGCTCCGGACGAACACTGAAGCTTTCTTT
TRBJ2-7,TRBV19,-,-,CASSVRGGGTPYEQYF,TGTGCCAGTAGCGTCAGGGGCGGAGGGACACCCTACGAGCAGTACTTC
TRBJ2-7,TRBV7-2,-,-,CASSLLAEQYF,TGTGCCAGCAGCTTACTCGCCGAGCAGTACTTC
TRBJ2-5,TRBV15,few,TRBD2,CATSTGLAGTQETQYF,TGTGCCACCAGCACTGGACTAGCGGGCACCCAAGAGACCCAGTACTTC
TRBJ2-2,TRBV5-6,-,TRBD1,CASSLPTGDDTGELFF,TGTGCCAGCAGCTTGCCTACAGGGGACGACACCGGGGAGCTGTTTTTT
TRBJ2-7,TRBV18,-,TRBD1,CASSPTTGVYEQYF,TGTGCCAGCTCACCAACGACAGGGGTGTACGAGCAGTACTTC
TRBJ1-1,TRBV11-2,few,-,CASSRRDGGVTEAFF,TGTGCCAGCAGCCGGCGGGACGGTGGCGTTACTGAAGCTTTCTTT
TRBJ2-7,TRBV21-1,-,-,CASSTPQVESYEQYF,TGTGCCAGCAGCACCCCACAGGTGGAGAGTTACGAGCAGTACTTC
TRBJ2-1,TRBV7-6,-,TRBD2,CASSLVPSGRINEQFF,TGTGCCAGCAGCTTAGTACCTAGCGGGCGAATCAATGAGCAGTTCTTC
TRBJ2-7,TRBV9,-,TRBD2,CASSVGVAGAYEQYF,TGTGCCAGCAGCGTAGGAGTAGCGGGAGCCTACGAGCAGTACTTC
TRBJ2-3,TRBV9,-,TRBD2,CASSSGTREKDTQYF,TGTGCCAGCAGCTCCGGGACTAGGGAGAAGGATACGCAGTATTTT
TRBJ2-7,TRBV20-1,-,-,CSAWVGHEQYF,TGCAGTGCCTGGGTGGGACACGAGCAGTACTTC
TRBJ1-1,TRBV4-2,-,-,CASSQGRGGLNTEAFF,TGTGCCAGCAGCCAAGGGAGGGGCGGACTGAACACTGAAGCTTTCTTT
TRBJ1-2,TRBV28,-,-,CASTFDRINYGYTF,TGTGCCAGCACCTTTGACAGAATTAACTATGGCTACACCTTC
TRBJ1-1,TRBV10-2,-,TRBD1,CASSEGGQGASEAFF,TGCGCCAGCAGTGAGGGAGGACAGGGGGCGTCTGAAGCTTTCTTT